Sequencing of this T cell receptor beta chain was carried out in a study of blood T cell repertoires in COVID-19. Study background: Acute and convalescent COVID-19 samples came from the United States, Italy and Spain. PBMCs, B-cell-depleted T cells, or T cells provided the cDNA or gDNA that made up the material.

In the original analysis: Nucleated cell counts were estimated from reference gene primer amplification. This table comes from immunoSEQ multiplex PCR, and its TCRdb copy is limited to in-frame clones, with some not included. The V and J calls and clone size come from that table; D and trimming were worked out from the DNA. This table holds some 120,000 clones, roughly 81% found once. The sample holds a few counts of this clone. V lost 6 bases and J lost 1, with 9 bases in between. CDR1 LNHDA and CDR2 SQIVND come from the germline V gene (reference sequence). The CDR3 spans 13 residues. The receptor was isolated from a man aged 40-50 years with acute or convalescent COVID-19. The chain carries TRBV19 and TRBJ2-5, with D unclear. Sequenced sample: peripheral blood. CDR3: CASRTGAQETQYF. Here the CDR3 DNA reads TGTGCCAGTAGGACCGGAGCCCAAGAGACCCAGTACTTC.